The 30 T cell receptor beta chains listed next were all sequenced from one sample in a study of technical replicates of blood from several donors. The method was immunoSEQ multiplex PCR; TCRdb's version includes in-frame clones alone and lacks a portion of them. The sample holds approximately 81,000 clones; around four fifths are singletons and the top ten take 3.5% to 4%. The sequenced sample was PBMCs. Source of these receptors: a human donor in good health. Some clones in this sample may be carry-over from other donors' samples.

The chain carries TRBV20-1 and TRBJ2-1; D is uncertain. This CDR3 has 10 amino acids. Germline V gene lookup returns CDR1 DFQATT and CDR2 SNEGSKA (reference sequence). V dropped 3 bases and J dropped 9 bases, with 6 bases sitting between them. The CDR3 protein is CSAREIEQFF. The DNA for the CDR3 is TGCAGTGCTAGGGAGATTGAGCAGTTCTTC.

The gene calls are TRBV7-2 and TRBJ2-7, with 10 bases matching TRBD2. Germline CDR1 is SGHTA and CDR2 is FQGNSA. V lost 7 bases, J lost 7 bases, and 10 bases stayed unmatched. This CDR3 has 14 amino acids. Written as DNA, the CDR3 is TGTGCCAGCAACCCTAGCGGGAGCCCGGGGGAGCAGTACTTC. Translation: CASNPSGSPGEQYF.

This clone occurred many times. The chain uses TRBV29-1 and TRBJ1-2, with TRBD1 as a possible D gene (6 bases). The CDR3 has 12 amino acids. Looked up from germline, CDR1 is SQVTM and CDR2 is ANQGSEA. Trimming took 3 bases from V and 6 from J, leaving 11 bases between them. The CDR3 spells CSVDRAGDGYTF. The CDR3 DNA reads as TGCAGCGTTGATCGGGCAGGGGATGGCTACACCTTC.

This chain links TRBV5-6 with TRBJ2-3, with D hard to call. The CDR3 consists of 16 residues. V gave up 1 base and J gave up 5 bases, with 17 bases separating them. The germline V gene encodes CDR1 SGHDT and CDR2 YYEEEE. Here the CDR3 DNA reads TGTGCCAGCAGCTTGAGCTCCTTCCTCTTAGTAGATACGCAGTATTTT. Translation: CASSLSSFLLVDTQYF.

In this sample, this clone turned up a few times. V gene TRBV5-1 combines with J gene TRBJ2-3; the match to TRBD2 covers 10 bases. The junction had 2 bases not matched to a gene; V was cut back by 0 bases and J by 4 bases. From germline, CDR1 is SGHRS and CDR2 YFSETQ. This CDR3 region has 15 residues. This CDR3 is CASSLAAGGPDTQYF. The DNA for the CDR3 is TGCGCCAGCAGCTTGGCAGCGGGGGGGCCAGATACGCAGTATTTT. The full variable domain, its missing parts supplied by reference TRBV5-1 and TRBJ2-3, is KAGVTQTPRYLIKTRGQQVTLSCSPISGHRSVSWYQQTPGQGLQFLFEYFSETQRNKGNFPGRFSGRQFSNSRSEMNVSTLELGDSALYLCASSLAAGGPDTQYFGPGTRLTVL.

This clone came up a few times. The chain couples TRBV19 to TRBJ2-7, with D possibly being TRBD2 (6 bases). Deletions cut 5 bases from V and 6 bases from J, with 17 bases between. CDR1 and CDR2 (germline): LNHDA, SQIVND (reference sequence). The CDR3 contains 14 residues. CDR3 sequence: CASSPDAGTLEQYF. The CDR3, as DNA: TGTGCCAGTAGTCCTGACGCGGGGACTCTCGAGCAGTACTTC.

This clone appeared once. This chain connects TRBV19 to TRBJ2-1; 9 bases fit TRBD2. Germline values: CDR1 LNHDA, CDR2 SQIVND (reference sequence). Unmatched junction bases numbered 14, after V lost 7 bases and J lost 7 bases. This CDR3 has 16 residues. The CDR3 DNA follows: TGTGCCAGTACGCCCCCCGGAGCGGGGGGTTATAATGAGCAGTTCTTC. Residues: CASTPPGAGGYNEQFF.

The V and J genes are TRBV29-1 and TRBJ2-7; D remains ambiguous. Germline V gene sequence: CDR1 SQVTM, CDR2 ANQGSEA. This CDR3 has 13 residues. Trimming took 4 bases from V and 4 from J, leaving 14 bases between them. CDR3 DNA: TGCAGCGTTGTTACCAGGATTTCGTACGAGCAGTACTTC. It codes for CSVVTRISYEQYF.

This sequence joins TRBV29-1 and TRBJ1-2, with 9 nucleotides matching TRBD1. Per germline, CDR1 SQVTM and CDR2 ANQGSEA. With 6 bases clipped from V and 2 bases from J, the junction kept 4 bases outside the gene matches. The CDR3 extends over 13 amino acids. The CDR3 coding sequence is TGCAGCGTGAACAGGGGGCCCAACTATGGCTACACCTTC. Amino acids: CSVNRGPNYGYTF.

This rearrangement joins TRBV30 to TRBJ1-2; D not resolved. CDR3 length: 14 amino acids. CDR1 and CDR2 from the germline V gene are GTSNPN and SVGIG (reference sequence). With 2 bases removed from V and 0 bases from J, the gap between germline ends came to 10 bases. The CDR3 DNA follows: TGTGCCTGGAGTCTGGGCCCAGCTAACTATGGCTACACCTTC. Encoded protein: CAWSLGPANYGYTF.

This chain links TRBV7-2 with TRBJ2-7; perhaps TRBD1 as D (6 bases). Germline CDR1 and CDR2: SGHTA and FQGNSA. Trimming cost V 2 bases and J 0 bases, with 11 bases left between them. The CDR3 is 15 residues long. The CDR3 sequence is CASSLPIQGSYEQYF. The CDR3 DNA reads TGTGCCAGCAGCTTACCAATACAGGGCTCCTACGAGCAGTACTTC.

The chain joins TRBV9 to TRBJ1-2; maybe TRBD1 (6 bases). The CDR3 has 12 residues. Germline V gene sequence: CDR1 SGDLS, CDR2 YYNGEE. V gave up 4 bases and J gave up 5 bases, with 9 bases separating them. CDR3: CASSRTEYGYTF. DNA of the CDR3: TGTGCCAGCAGCCGGACAGAGTATGGCTACACCTTC.

The chain is built from TRBV5-6 and TRBJ1-5, with 8 bases fitting TRBD1. Germline CDR1 SGHDT, CDR2 YYEEEE. The junction had 3 bases not matched to a gene; V was cut back by 0 bases and J by 4 bases. CDR3 length equals 15 residues. For the CDR3, the DNA is TGTGCCAGCAGCTTGGCCGGGACAGGAAATCAGCCCCAGCATTTT. This gives the protein CASSLAGTGNQPQHF. Using reference TRBV5-6 and TRBJ1-5 for the parts outside the CDR3, the full variable domain is DAGVTQSPTHLIKTRGQQVTLRCSPKSGHDTVSWYQQALGQGPQFIFQYYEEEERQRGNFPDRFSGHQFPNYSSELNVNALLLGDSALYLCASSLAGTGNQPQHFGDGTRLSIL.

The chain joins TRBV9 to TRBJ2-3; unclear D gene. This CDR3 has 9 amino acids. Germline V lookup: CDR1 SGDLS, CDR2 YYNGEE. Trimming removed 8 bases at V and 7 bases at J, with 5 bases between. CDR3 coding DNA: TGTGCCAGGCGTAATACGCAGTATTTT. Translating it yields CARRNTQYF.

Only one count was recorded for this clone. This chain uses TRBV9 with TRBJ1-6, with a weak D call TRBD1 (6 bases). Germline CDR1 and CDR2: SGDLS and YYNGEE. The CDR3 runs 16 residues. Between the trimmed V and J ends, which lost 0 bases and 2 bases, there was a span of 9 bases. The DNA of the CDR3 is TGTGCCAGCAGCGTAGGTGGGGACACCTATAATTCACCCCTCCACTTT. Translation gives CASSVGGDTYNSPLHF. The whole variable domain, filled in from reference TRBV9 and TRBJ1-6, reads DSGVTQTPKHLITATGQRVTLRCSPRSGDLSVYWYQQSLDQGLQFLIQYYNGEERAKGNILERFSAQQFPDLHSELNLSSLELGDSALYFCASSVGGDTYNSPLHFGNGTRLTVT.

As for this clone: Additional DNA sequences in this sample encode the identical CDR3. This rearrangement joins TRBV9 to TRBJ2-3, with 10 positions matching TRBD2. Germline CDR1 and CDR2: SGDLS and YYNGEE. The ends lost 0 bases at V and 4 bases at J; junction bases unmatched: 2. The CDR3 covers 15 residues. The CDR3 nucleotides are TGTGCCAGCAGCGTAGCCGGGACTAGCGCAGATACGCAGTATTTT. This codes for CASSVAGTSADTQYF.

J is TRBJ1-2 and V is TRBV4-1, with 8 positions matching TRBD1. The CDR3 length is 17 residues. Germline CDR1 and CDR2: MGHRA and YSYEKL. Trimming cost V 1 base and J 5 bases; bases outside gene matches: 12. The CDR3 region is CASSQAPMGQVSYGYTF. The CDR3 DNA follows: TGCGCCAGCAGCCAAGCTCCGATGGGACAGGTATCTTATGGCTACACCTTC.

CDR3 sequence reads: CASSLPVSGGSNEQFF. The CDR3 DNA sequence: TGTGCCAGCAGCCTCCCCGTTAGCGGGGGGTCGAATGAGCAGTTCTTC. The V call is TRBV13, the J call TRBJ2-1; 10 nucleotides agree with TRBD2. Germline values: CDR1 PRHDT, CDR2 FYEKMQ (reference sequence). The length of the CDR3 is 16 residues. Trimming at V came to 5 bases and at J to 7 bases, leaving 11 bases not matched to a gene.

The V call is TRBV11-2, the J call TRBJ2-7, with D unclear. In germline, CDR1 is SGHAT, CDR2 FQNNGV. V gave up 6 bases and J gave up 0 bases, with 12 bases separating them. CDR3 length: 14 amino acids. The CDR3 region is CASRSQSLSYEQYF. Written as DNA, the CDR3 is TGTGCCAGCAGGTCACAGAGCCTCTCCTACGAGCAGTACTTC.

The chain joins TRBV30 to TRBJ2-7, with 13 bases lining up with TRBD2. The CDR3 covers 16 residues. The trim removed 0 bases at V and 0 bases at J, leaving 2 bases unmatched. Germline V gives CDR1 GTSNPN, CDR2 SVGIG (reference sequence). CDR3 region: CAWSVLAGGPSYEQYF. The CDR3 DNA follows: TGTGCCTGGAGTGTACTAGCGGGAGGGCCCTCCTACGAGCAGTACTTC.

This clone was picked up a small number of times. This chain connects TRBV6-6 to TRBJ1-3, with 7 bases fitting TRBD1. CDR1 and CDR2 (germline): MNHNY, SVGAGI (reference sequence). Germline trimming cut 4 bases from V and 4 bases from J; bases unmatched to any gene: 4. CDR3 length equals 14 residues. CDR3 amino acids: CASSSGTVGNTIYF. CDR3 sequence (DNA): TGTGCCAGCAGTTCGGGGACAGTCGGAAACACCATATATTTT.

The chain has TRBV29-1 and TRBJ1-2; D gene uncertain. CDR1 SQVTM and CDR2 ANQGSEA come from the germline V gene. V lost 7 bases and J 5 bases, leaving 17 bases between the germline ends. This CDR3 has 13 residues. As DNA, the CDR3 is TGCAGCGCTGGGCCCGACGGCTTATATGGCTACACCTTC. Translated, it gives CSAGPDGLYGYTF.

The chain uses TRBV19 and TRBJ1-5, with 9 bases matching TRBD1. Germline V gene data show CDR1 as LNHDA and CDR2 as SQIVND (reference sequence). This CDR3 has 14 amino acids. The junction had 5 bases not matched to a gene; V was cut back by 5 bases and J by 6 bases. The CDR3 DNA follows: TGTGCCAGTAGTCAGGGACAGGGCAGTCAGCCCCAGCATTTT. It specifies CASSQGQGSQPQHF.

The J gene is TRBJ1-2, the V gene TRBV6-6, with TRBD1 matching over 7 bases. Germline loops: CDR1 MNHNY, CDR2 SVGAGI (reference sequence). The CDR3 length is 15 residues. V lost 4 bases and J lost 2; bases outside the gene matches: 7. CDR3 sequence: CASSWDRALNYGYTF. The CDR3 nucleotides read TGTGCCAGCAGTTGGGACAGAGCATTGAACTATGGCTACACCTTC.

The chain is built from TRBV13 and TRBJ2-3; 9 bases map to TRBD2. Trimming cost V 5 bases and J 4 bases; bases outside gene matches: 10. Germline CDR1 reads PRHDT; CDR2 reads FYEKMQ (reference sequence). This CDR3 comprises 16 residues. CDR3 protein: CASSPPLAGVADTQYF. The CDR3 coding sequence is TGTGCCAGCAGCCCACCACTAGCGGGCGTAGCAGATACGCAGTATTTT.

The chain uses TRBV30 and TRBJ1-2, with D perhaps matching TRBD1 (5 bases). V lost 4 bases and J lost 1, with 19 bases in between. Germline V gene lookup returns CDR1 GTSNPN and CDR2 SVGIG (reference sequence). The CDR3 length is 16 residues. The CDR3 reads CAWTKKSQGGNYGYTF. The CDR3 DNA reads as TGTGCCTGGACCAAGAAGAGTCAGGGCGGTAACTATGGCTACACCTTC.

This clone was seen more than once but under ten times. The chain is built from TRBV6-5 and TRBJ2-5; TRBD1 matches at 7 bases. Trimming at V came to 4 bases and at J to 5 bases, leaving 10 bases not matched to a gene. CDR3 length: 15 residues. Germline loops: CDR1 MNHEY, CDR2 SVGAGI. CDR3 sequence: CASSSGQTDPETQYF. In nucleotides, the CDR3 is TGTGCCAGCAGTTCGGGACAGACTGACCCCGAGACCCAGTACTTC.

CDR3 in DNA: TGTGCCAGCAGCCAAGGAAGAGGGCTGGGCACAGATACGCAGTATTTT. Encoded protein: CASSQGRGLGTDTQYF. The gene calls are TRBV4-2 and TRBJ2-3; D perhaps matches TRBD2 (5 bases). V was clipped by 1 base and J by 1 base, with 12 bases between them. The CDR3 covers 16 residues. Germline V gene lookup returns CDR1 LGHNA and CDR2 YNFKEQ.

CDR3 DNA sequence: TGCAGCGTGCCGGGACTAGCGGGAGAGGGGCGGGAGCAGTTCTTC. It specifies CSVPGLAGEGREQFF. This chain connects TRBV29-1 to TRBJ2-1; 14 bases agree with TRBD2. The junction had 11 bases not matched to a gene; V was cut back by 6 bases and J by 10 bases. This CDR3 is built from 15 residues. Germline V gives CDR1 SQVTM, CDR2 ANQGSEA.

V usage is TRBV7-9 and J usage is TRBJ2-7, with no clear D. V was clipped by 5 bases and J by 4 bases, with 9 bases between them. Germline lookup yields CDR1 SEHNR and CDR2 FQNEAQ (reference sequence). The CDR3 loop spans 12 amino acids. The CDR3 reads CASSQSPYEQYF. For the CDR3, the DNA is TGTGCCAGCAGCCAGTCCCCTTACGAGCAGTACTTC.